This TCR beta chain was sequenced in a study of blood T cell repertoires in COVID-19. In the authors' methods: Scientists estimated how many nucleated cells there were by amplifying reference gene primers. The method was immunoSEQ multiplex PCR; TCRdb's version includes in-frame clones alone and lacks a portion of them. V and J calls and clone size are given by that table; D and trimming were obtained from the DNA. The sample gives tens of thousands of clones, about 79% of which show up once; approximately 10% is in the top ten. The CDR3 loop spans 19 amino acids. The germline gives CDR1 SGHTA, CDR2 FQGNSA. The ends were cut back, 1 base at V and 0 bases at J, with 16 bases in the middle.

The sequencing input was peripheral blood. This receptor was obtained from a man older than 75 with COVID-19, enrolled during active disease. The chain couples TRBV7-2 to TRBJ1-6; D may be TRBD1 (5 bases). CDR3 sequence: CASSLGGAVFSSYNSPLHF. The CDR3 region has the DNA TGTGCCAGCAGCTTAGGCGGGGCCGTTTTTAGCTCCTATAATTCACCCCTCCACTTT.